Reported below is one TCR beta chain. Its antigen is undetermined. The sample is drawn from a study of cytomegalovirus exposure and HLA in healthy donors. The wider study: As an earlier analysis found, around 170 million T cells yielded 95 million to 130 million unique TCR beta sequences.

Use of 60 Vbeta and 13 Jbeta primers characterized the PCR. In the authors' workflow: Some 9.9 million shared chains were among approximately 80 million unique TCR beta chains counted in a later analysis. Produced via immunoSEQ multiplex PCR; TCRdb's table is partial and in-frame only. V, J and clone size derive from that table, while D and trimming were established from the DNA sequence. Among approximately 110,000 clones listed, less than 90% were seen once. Overall study results and limits: Later genetic work tied a missense DCLRE1C variant to beta-chain V and J trimming. Being indistinguishable, some V segments were excluded, TRBV6-2 and TRBV6-3 among them.

Trimming removed 6 bases at V and 5 bases at J, with 10 bases between. Germline loops: CDR1 SNHLY, CDR2 FYNNEI. The CDR3 runs to 12 residues. The sequence was obtained from a man in his fifties or sixties in good health and CMV-seronegative. Sequencing used PBMCs. V and J are TRBV2 and TRBJ1-1; tentatively, D is TRBD1 (5 bases). CDR3 DNA sequence: TGTGCCAGCAGCGGGGGTTGGACTGAAGCTTTCTTT. This translates into CASSGGWTEAFF.